The present entry profiles one T cell receptor beta chain with its context. Amplification used 60 Vbeta primers and 13 Jbeta primers. Using immunoSEQ multiplex PCR, the repertoire was profiled, and TCRdb retains in-frame clones only, with some absent. Recorded here are 75,000 to 85,000 clones; the top ten clones represent 3.5% to 4.5%. V lost 2 bases and J lost 3, with 7 bases in between. Germline values: CDR1 GTSNPN, CDR2 SVGIG (reference sequence). This CDR3 has 13 residues. This sample is part of a study of cytomegalovirus exposure and HLA in healthy donors. This chain connects TRBV30 to TRBJ1-4; a possible D gene is TRBD1 (5 bases). This sequence was found in a man aged 18 to 29 in good health and CMV-seropositive. Sequenced material: PBMCs. DNA for the CDR3: TGTGCCTGGAGTCGACAGTCTAATGAAAAACTGTTTTTT. This encodes CAWSRQSNEKLFF.